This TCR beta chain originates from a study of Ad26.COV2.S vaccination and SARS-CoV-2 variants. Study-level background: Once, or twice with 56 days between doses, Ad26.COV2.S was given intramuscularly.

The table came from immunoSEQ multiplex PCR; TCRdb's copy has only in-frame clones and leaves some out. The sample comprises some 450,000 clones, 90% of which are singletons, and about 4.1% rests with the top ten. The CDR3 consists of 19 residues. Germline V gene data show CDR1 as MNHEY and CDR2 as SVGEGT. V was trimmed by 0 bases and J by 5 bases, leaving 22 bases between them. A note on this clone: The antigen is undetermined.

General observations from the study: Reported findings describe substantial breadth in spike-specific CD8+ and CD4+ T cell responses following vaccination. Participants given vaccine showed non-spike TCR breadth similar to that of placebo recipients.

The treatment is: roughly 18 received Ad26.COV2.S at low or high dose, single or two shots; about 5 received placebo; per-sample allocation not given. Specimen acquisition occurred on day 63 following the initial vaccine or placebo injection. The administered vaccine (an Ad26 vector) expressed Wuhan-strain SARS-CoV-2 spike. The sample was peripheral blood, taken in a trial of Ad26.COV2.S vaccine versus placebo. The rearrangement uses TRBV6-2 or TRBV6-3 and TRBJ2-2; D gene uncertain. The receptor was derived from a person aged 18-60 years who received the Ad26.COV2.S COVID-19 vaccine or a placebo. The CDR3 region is CASSYSTFGLRVGTGELFF. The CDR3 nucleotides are TGTGCCAGCAGTTACTCGACTTTCGGGCTTAGGGTCGGGACCGGGGAGCTGTTTTTT.